Below are 11 T cell receptor beta chains sequenced from a single sample in a study of blood T cell repertoires in COVID-19. Libraries were prepared by immunoSEQ multiplex PCR; TCRdb keeps only in-frame clonotypes and omits some of them. Altogether about 170,000 clones are present, roughly 84% being singletons, with the ten largest covering 1% to 1.5%. Sequenced material: PBMCs or T cells enriched from blood (not recorded which). The receptors originated from a human donor with acute COVID-19. The donor label of this sample is uncertain.

This clone was recorded only once. The chain is built from TRBV29-1 and TRBJ2-5; the match to TRBD1 covers 7 bases. Germline-derived CDR1 and CDR2 are SQVTM and ANQGSEA. The CDR3 consists of 14 residues. Unmatched junction bases numbered 4, after V lost 2 bases and J lost 1 base. In nucleotides, the CDR3 is TGCAGCGTTGAAATAGGGACAGTCCAAGAGACCCAGTACTTC. Encoded protein: CSVEIGTVQETQYF.

This chain connects TRBV11-2 to TRBJ1-2, with 7 positions matching TRBD1. Germline V gene data show CDR1 as SGHAT and CDR2 as FQNNGV. Germline trimming cut 5 bases from V and 4 bases from J; bases unmatched to any gene: 4. The CDR3 loop spans 13 amino acids. CDR3 bases: TGTGCCAGCAGCACACAGGGGTCCTATGGCTACACCTTC. Translation gives CASSTQGSYGYTF.

V usage is TRBV6-2 or TRBV6-3 and J usage is TRBJ2-3; the match to TRBD2 covers 11 bases. The ends lost 5 bases at V and 3 bases at J; junction bases unmatched: 4. Germline V CDR1 and CDR2: MNHEY, SVGEGT. There are 15 residues in the CDR3. The CDR3 region has the DNA TGTGCCAGCAGTCCACTAGCGGGGGAGACAGATACGCAGTATTTT. Amino acid sequence: CASSPLAGETDTQYF.

The V and J genes are TRBV7-2 and TRBJ2-3; TRBD2 aligns across 8 bases. CDR1 SGHTA and CDR2 FQGNSA come from the germline V gene. This CDR3 comprises 15 residues. With V trimmed by 5 bases and J by 1 base, 5 bases remained unmatched. CDR3 amino acids: CASSRAGGRTDTQYF. CDR3 in DNA: TGTGCCAGCAGCCGTGCGGGGGGCCGCACAGATACGCAGTATTTT.

V gene TRBV2 combines with J gene TRBJ2-7, with 12 nucleotides matching TRBD1. CDR1 SNHLY and CDR2 FYNNEI come from the germline V gene. There are 14 residues in the CDR3. J gave up 7 bases and V 7 bases, and 8 bases lay outside the gene matches. The CDR3 sequence is CASNPGQGAGEQYF. The CDR3 DNA sequence: TGTGCCAGCAATCCGGGACAGGGGGCGGGTGAGCAGTACTTC.

This sequence joins TRBV12-3 or TRBV12-4 and TRBJ1-6; D unresolved. V lost 6 bases and J lost 6, with 6 bases in between. The CDR3 is 12 residues long. The CDR3 nucleotides read TGTGCCAGCAGCTATTTTAATTCACCCCTCCACTTT. Protein product: CASSYFNSPLHF.

This clone was counted between two and nine times. The chain uses TRBV4-3 and TRBJ1-5, with 8 bases fitting TRBD1. There are 16 residues in the CDR3. Trimming removed 0 bases from V and 4 bases from J; junction bases left unmatched: 5. Germline CDR1 is LGHNA and CDR2 is YSLEER. In nucleotides, the CDR3 is TGCGCCAGCAGCCAAGAGGACAGGGCGGAAAATCAGCCCCAGCATTTT. Protein product: CASSQEDRAENQPQHF.

The CDR3 DNA follows: TGTGCCAGCAGCTTGATACAGGGAATGAACACTGAAGCTTTCTTT. The encoded protein is CASSLIQGMNTEAFF. The rearrangement joins TRBV5-6 to TRBJ1-1, with D perhaps TRBD1 (6 bases). This CDR3 is 15 amino acids long. Germline loops: CDR1 SGHDT, CDR2 YYEEEE. V dropped 1 base and J dropped 0 bases, with 10 bases sitting between them.

The chain links TRBV7-2 to TRBJ1-5; 7 nucleotides match TRBD1. The CDR3 covers 15 residues. V shed 3 bases and J 3 bases; nucleotides not matched to a gene: 5. Germline loops: CDR1 SGHTA, CDR2 FQGNSA. Here the CDR3 reads CASSFLTGTNQPQHF. The CDR3 nucleotides read TGTGCCAGCAGCTTTTTGACAGGGACCAATCAGCCCCAGCATTTT.

The chain has TRBV7-2 and TRBJ2-5; 10 positions match TRBD1. This CDR3 has 15 residues. V gave up 5 bases and J gave up 4 bases; unmatched junction bases: 7. Germline V gene lookup returns CDR1 SGHTA and CDR2 FQGNSA. The CDR3 sequence is CASSRDRGRVETQYF. CDR3 nucleotide sequence: TGTGCCAGCAGCCGGGACAGGGGCCGCGTAGAGACCCAGTACTTC. Looking up the rest from reference TRBV7-2 and TRBJ2-5 gives the full variable domain: GAGVSQSPSNKVTEKGKDVELRCDPISGHTALYWYRQSLGQGLEFLIYFQGNSAPDKSGLPSDRFSAERTGGSVSTLTIQRTQQEDSAVYLCASSRDRGRVETQYFGPGTRLLVL.

J is TRBJ1-1 and V is TRBV9, with a weak D call TRBD1 (5 bases). Germline CDR1 SGDLS, CDR2 YYNGEE. Deletions cut 3 bases from V and 0 bases from J, with 12 bases between. The CDR3 extends over 15 amino acids. CDR3 in DNA: TGTGCCAGCAGCGCATCCCCGGGGGTGAACACTGAAGCTTTCTTT. Translated, it gives CASSASPGVNTEAFF.